This T cell receptor beta chain was identified in a study of blood T cell repertoires in COVID-19. Study as a whole: The study drew acute and convalescent COVID-19 samples from the United States, Italy and Spain. PBMCs, B-cell-depleted T cells, or T cells were the source of the cDNA or gDNA that made up the material.

Per the authors' pipeline: Reference gene primer amplification gave estimated nucleated cell counts. Some clones are missing from TCRdb's copy, which holds only in-frame ones; the method was immunoSEQ multiplex PCR. That table furnishes V, J and clone size, whereas the DNA furnished D and trimming. Counted here are 150,000 to 200,000 clones, about nine tenths occurring once; the ten biggest clones make up 1.5% to 2%. V shed 1 base and J 11 bases; nucleotides not matched to a gene: 17. The CDR3 loop spans 17 amino acids. The germline V gene encodes CDR1 MNHEY and CDR2 SMNVEV (reference sequence). Source material: peripheral blood. This receptor was taken from a man between 18 and 35 years old who had recovered from COVID-19. The chain carries TRBV27 and TRBJ1-5; 7 bases agree with TRBD1. The DNA for the CDR3 is TGTGCCAGCAGTTTATACACGGACGATCCAGGGGGTTTAGCCCAGCATTTT. It codes for CASSLYTDDPGGLAQHF.